The 5 T cell receptor beta chains below come from one sample, sequenced in a study of beta chain features in type 1 diabetes. Expressed TCRB transcripts were sequenced because the isolated RNA had all been reverse transcribed beforehand. Method: immunoSEQ multiplex PCR; TCRdb's copy keeps in-frame clones and lacks some. Among tens of thousands of clones listed, approximately 32% were seen once. Sequencing input: stem cell memory CD4+ T cells from blood. Source of these receptors: a woman under 30 in good health.

J is TRBJ2-3 and V is TRBV13; 14 bases agree with TRBD2. Germline CDR1 and CDR2: PRHDT and FYEKMQ (reference sequence). This CDR3 is 17 amino acids long. Trimming took 1 base from V and 1 from J; bases not matched to a gene: 1. CDR3 DNA: TGTGCCAGCAGCTTAGAGGGACTAGCGGGAGGCACAGATACGCAGTATTTT. This sequence encodes CASSLEGLAGGTDTQYF.

V is TRBV2 and J is TRBJ2-7; possibly TRBD2 for D (5 bases). V shed 6 bases and J shed 7 bases, with 16 bases lying between them. The length of the CDR3 is 13 residues. Germline values: CDR1 SNHLY, CDR2 FYNNEI. This CDR3 reads CASRQWGAGEQYF. The CDR3 coding sequence is TGTGCCAGCAGGCAATGGGGAGCTGGGGAGCAGTACTTC.

The V gene is TRBV2, the J gene TRBJ2-7; no definite D call. The CDR3 covers 15 residues. Per germline, CDR1 SNHLY and CDR2 FYNNEI. The V gene lost 1 base and the J gene lost 5 bases, with 15 bases spanning the gap. This chain's CDR3 is CASSEEVAGAHEQYF. CDR3 nucleotide sequence: TGTGCCAGCAGTGAAGAGGTAGCCGGAGCCCACGAGCAGTACTTC. The whole variable domain, filled in from reference TRBV2 and TRBJ2-7, reads EPEVTQTPSHQVTQMGQEVILRCVPISNHLYFYWYRQILGQKVEFLVSFYNNEISEKSEIFDDQFSVERPDGSNFTLKIRSTKLEDSAMYFCASSEEVAGAHEQYFGPGTRLTVT.

In nucleotides, the CDR3 is TGTGCCAGCAGCCCCAGACAAGGGAGGGTAGAGACCCAGTACTTC. Translated, it gives CASSPRQGRVETQYF. The chain joins TRBV7-2 to TRBJ2-5; TRBD2 agrees at 7 bases. CDR3 length equals 15 residues. The ends lost 5 bases at V and 4 bases at J; junction bases unmatched: 10. Germline V gives CDR1 SGHTA, CDR2 FQGNSA.

The genes are TRBV5-1 and TRBJ1-2; D unresolved. CDR3 size: 13 residues. The germline V and J ends were trimmed by 0 bases and 5 bases, with 8 bases remaining between them. CDR1 is SGHRS and CDR2 is YFSETQ in the germline V gene. The CDR3 sequence is CASSLEQLYGYTF. CDR3 in DNA: TGCGCCAGCAGCTTGGAACAGCTTTATGGCTACACCTTC.